Listed below are T cell receptor beta chains from one sample, sequenced in a study of blood T cell repertoires in COVID-19. Data came from immunoSEQ multiplex PCR; TCRdb stores just in-frame clones and leaves some out. The repertoire consists of 90,000 to 100,000 clones, with roughly 70% occurring once and the leading ten covering just under 25%. The sample consisted of peripheral blood. The receptors derive from a woman aged 55-75 years in a cohort sampled during active or convalescent COVID-19. CDR3s include the opening cysteine and the closing phenylalanine or tryptophan. Each record gives: D gene, J gene, V gene, CDR3 protein. A D gene is named only where the DNA matches it firmly.

D gene: NA; J gene: TRBJ1-2; V gene: TRBV7-9; CDR3 protein: CASTHDINYGYTF
D gene: TRBD1; J gene: TRBJ1-2; V gene: TRBV7-9; CDR3 protein: CASSLSRTGRGSYGYTF
D gene: TRBD1; J gene: TRBJ2-7; V gene: TRBV7-3; CDR3 protein: CASSTNRGYEQYF
D gene: TRBD1; J gene: TRBJ1-1; V gene: TRBV9; CDR3 protein: CASSVLGQSNTEAFF
D gene: TRBD2; J gene: TRBJ2-3; V gene: TRBV24-1; CDR3 protein: CATTGTSGDDTQYF
D gene: NA; J gene: TRBJ1-1; V gene: TRBV30; CDR3 protein: CAPREGEAFF
D gene: NA; J gene: TRBJ1-1; V gene: TRBV2; CDR3 protein: CASSDYEVGTEAFF
D gene: TRBD1; J gene: TRBJ2-5; V gene: TRBV5-1; CDR3 protein: CASSLDVTGARETQYF
D gene: TRBD2; J gene: TRBJ2-7; V gene: TRBV11-2; CDR3 protein: CASSWAGGPYEQYF
D gene: TRBD1; J gene: TRBJ1-4; V gene: TRBV2; CDR3 protein: CASRTPSGTGIITNEKLFF
D gene: TRBD1; J gene: TRBJ1-2; V gene: TRBV2; CDR3 protein: CASRMDRGLYGYTF
D gene: NA; J gene: TRBJ2-2; V gene: TRBV12-2; CDR3 protein: CASRFGGETTGELFF
D gene: NA; J gene: TRBJ2-7; V gene: TRBV29-1; CDR3 protein: CSVEKAGMAYEQYF
D gene: TRBD1; J gene: TRBJ1-5; V gene: TRBV19; CDR3 protein: CASSRQGPQPQHF
D gene: NA; J gene: TRBJ2-7; V gene: TRBV24-1; CDR3 protein: CATSDRPDTPYEQYF
D gene: NA; J gene: TRBJ2-1; V gene: TRBV12-3/TRBV12-4; CDR3 protein: CASSFKGGLFF
D gene: NA; J gene: TRBJ1-6; V gene: TRBV10-1; CDR3 protein: CASSESRIDRHNSPLHF
D gene: TRBD2; J gene: TRBJ2-1; V gene: TRBV2; CDR3 protein: CASRDRSGGNYNEQFF
D gene: TRBD1; J gene: TRBJ2-7; V gene: TRBV19; CDR3 protein: CASSSPGQASYEQYF
D gene: TRBD1; J gene: TRBJ1-2; V gene: TRBV28; CDR3 protein: CASSLRDRANYGYTF
D gene: NA; J gene: TRBJ1-4; V gene: TRBV5-1; CDR3 protein: CASRLTGSGEKLFF
D gene: TRBD2; J gene: TRBJ2-5; V gene: TRBV19; CDR3 protein: CASSMGGGVGETQYF
D gene: NA; J gene: TRBJ1-5; V gene: TRBV14; CDR3 protein: CASSSRSNSINQPQHF
D gene: NA; J gene: TRBJ2-3; V gene: TRBV29-1; CDR3 protein: CSVPGVGIQADTQYF
D gene: NA; J gene: TRBJ2-3; V gene: TRBV28; CDR3 protein: CASSSRRTPLSTDTQYF
D gene: NA; J gene: TRBJ1-1; V gene: TRBV5-1; CDR3 protein: CASSLSGRNTEAFF
D gene: TRBD1; J gene: TRBJ1-5; V gene: TRBV19; CDR3 protein: CASSGHRGRGQPQHF
D gene: NA; J gene: TRBJ2-2; V gene: TRBV11-2; CDR3 protein: CASSIRDYTGELFF
D gene: TRBD2; J gene: TRBJ2-1; V gene: TRBV13; CDR3 protein: CASSLIGRGAKYEQFF
D gene: TRBD1; J gene: TRBJ1-1; V gene: TRBV25-1; CDR3 protein: CASRVQGAGTEAFF
D gene: NA; J gene: TRBJ2-7; V gene: TRBV3-1/TRBV3-2; CDR3 protein: CASSLTGEQYF
D gene: NA; J gene: TRBJ2-7; V gene: TRBV3-1/TRBV3-2; CDR3 protein: CASSPTGPYEQYF
D gene: TRBD1; J gene: TRBJ2-5; V gene: TRBV3-1/TRBV3-2; CDR3 protein: CASSQGAGGRYQETQYF
D gene: NA; J gene: TRBJ1-4; V gene: TRBV20-1; CDR3 protein: CSASVLGGANEKLFF
D gene: TRBD1; J gene: TRBJ1-2; V gene: TRBV7-2; CDR3 protein: CASSSDRGGYGYTF
D gene: NA; J gene: TRBJ1-2; V gene: TRBV6-5; CDR3 protein: CASSRQGYGYTF
D gene: TRBD1; J gene: TRBJ1-5; V gene: TRBV11-2; CDR3 protein: CASSFGLGQGRNQPQHF
D gene: TRBD1; J gene: TRBJ1-2; V gene: TRBV6-6; CDR3 protein: CASSYSGQDYGYTF
D gene: NA; J gene: TRBJ2-7; V gene: TRBV7-2; CDR3 protein: CASSSRENSYEQYF
D gene: NA; J gene: TRBJ1-1; V gene: TRBV3-1/TRBV3-2; CDR3 protein: CASSQGTVNTEAFF
D gene: NA; J gene: TRBJ2-7; V gene: TRBV7-2; CDR3 protein: CASSLAAGFGTYEQYF
D gene: NA; J gene: TRBJ2-3; V gene: TRBV9; CDR3 protein: CASSAILPTDTQYF
D gene: NA; J gene: TRBJ2-7; V gene: TRBV19; CDR3 protein: CASSIAREDDEQYF
D gene: TRBD1; J gene: TRBJ2-7; V gene: TRBV24-1; CDR3 protein: CATSDPQGAAYEQYF
D gene: TRBD2; J gene: TRBJ2-4; V gene: TRBV3-1/TRBV3-2; CDR3 protein: CASSHRLAGGGKNIQYF
D gene: NA; J gene: TRBJ1-5; V gene: TRBV6-6; CDR3 protein: CASSRRHSGRAQPQHF
D gene: TRBD2; J gene: TRBJ2-3; V gene: TRBV7-2; CDR3 protein: CASSFNPTSGVTSTDTQYF
D gene: NA; J gene: TRBJ1-2; V gene: TRBV4-1; CDR3 protein: CASSQVSSYGYTF
D gene: NA; J gene: TRBJ1-5; V gene: TRBV20-1; CDR3 protein: CSAREGQPQHF
D gene: TRBD1; J gene: TRBJ1-2; V gene: TRBV19; CDR3 protein: CASRHRGGYGYTF
D gene: NA; J gene: TRBJ2-7; V gene: TRBV11-2; CDR3 protein: CASSLQGSYEQYF
D gene: NA; J gene: TRBJ1-5; V gene: TRBV5-8; CDR3 protein: CASSLGTVNSNQPQHF
D gene: NA; J gene: TRBJ1-4; V gene: TRBV11-2; CDR3 protein: CASSLGQPKLFF
D gene: TRBD1; J gene: TRBJ1-3; V gene: TRBV24-1; CDR3 protein: CATSDPTGSGNTIYF
D gene: NA; J gene: TRBJ2-5; V gene: TRBV4-3; CDR3 protein: CASSYGHLSETQYF
D gene: NA; J gene: TRBJ1-2; V gene: TRBV6-5; CDR3 protein: CASSLWRQALNYGYTF
D gene: TRBD1; J gene: TRBJ1-4; V gene: TRBV4-2; CDR3 protein: CASSQDGQGATTNEKLFF